This T cell receptor (beta chain) was identified in a study of T cell changes during pregnancy in multiple sclerosis. Repertoires were generated with immunoSEQ multiplex PCR, while TCRdb's copy carries only in-frame clones and drops some. The sample has about 44,000 clones, approximately 90% seen once; the top ten hold approximately 0.5%. Trimming took off 8 bases at V and 0 bases at J, with 7 bases between the two ends. Germline values: CDR1 LNHDA, CDR2 SQIVND (reference sequence). The CDR3 runs to 12 residues. The sequence was collected from a female donor with multiple sclerosis, enrolled in a pregnancy study. The source was CD4+ T cells from peripheral blood mononuclear cells, collected in the third trimester of pregnancy. V usage is TRBV19 and J usage is TRBJ1-1, with D unclear. CDR3 protein: CASSAVNTEAFF. CDR3 bases: TGTGCCAGTTCTGCGGTGAACACTGAAGCTTTCTTT.